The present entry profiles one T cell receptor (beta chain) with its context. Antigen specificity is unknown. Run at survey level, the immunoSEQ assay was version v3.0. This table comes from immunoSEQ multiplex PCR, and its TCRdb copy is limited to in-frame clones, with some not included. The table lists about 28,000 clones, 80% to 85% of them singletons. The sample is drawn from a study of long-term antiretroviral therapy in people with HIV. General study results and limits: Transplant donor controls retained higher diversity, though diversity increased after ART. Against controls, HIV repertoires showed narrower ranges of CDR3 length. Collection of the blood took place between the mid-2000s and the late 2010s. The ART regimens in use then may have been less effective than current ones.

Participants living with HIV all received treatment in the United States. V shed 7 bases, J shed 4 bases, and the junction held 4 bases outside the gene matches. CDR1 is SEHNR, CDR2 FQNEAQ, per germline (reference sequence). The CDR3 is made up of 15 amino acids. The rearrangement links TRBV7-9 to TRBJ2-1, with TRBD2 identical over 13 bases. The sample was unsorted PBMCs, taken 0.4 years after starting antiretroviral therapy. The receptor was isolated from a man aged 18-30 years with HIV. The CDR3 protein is CASTRLAGGYNEQFF. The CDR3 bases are TGTGCCAGCACAAGACTAGCGGGGGGATACAATGAGCAGTTCTTC.